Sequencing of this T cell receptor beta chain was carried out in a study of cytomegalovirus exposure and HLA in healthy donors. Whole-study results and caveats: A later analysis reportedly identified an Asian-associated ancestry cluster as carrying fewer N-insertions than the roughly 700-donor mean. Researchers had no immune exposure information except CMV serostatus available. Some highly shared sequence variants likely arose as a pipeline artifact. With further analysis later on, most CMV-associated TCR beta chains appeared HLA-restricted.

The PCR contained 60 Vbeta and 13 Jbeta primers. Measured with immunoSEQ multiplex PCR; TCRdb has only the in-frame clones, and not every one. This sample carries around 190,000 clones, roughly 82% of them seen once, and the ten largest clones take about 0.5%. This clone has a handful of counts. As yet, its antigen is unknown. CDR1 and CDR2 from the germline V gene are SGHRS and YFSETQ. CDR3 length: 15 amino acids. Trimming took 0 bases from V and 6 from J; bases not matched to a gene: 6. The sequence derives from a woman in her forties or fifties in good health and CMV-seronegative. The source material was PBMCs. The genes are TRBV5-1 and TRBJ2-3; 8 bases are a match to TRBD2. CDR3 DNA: TGCGCCAGCAGCTTGGATCTCGGGAGGGTTGATACGCAGTATTTT. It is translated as CASSLDLGRVDTQYF.